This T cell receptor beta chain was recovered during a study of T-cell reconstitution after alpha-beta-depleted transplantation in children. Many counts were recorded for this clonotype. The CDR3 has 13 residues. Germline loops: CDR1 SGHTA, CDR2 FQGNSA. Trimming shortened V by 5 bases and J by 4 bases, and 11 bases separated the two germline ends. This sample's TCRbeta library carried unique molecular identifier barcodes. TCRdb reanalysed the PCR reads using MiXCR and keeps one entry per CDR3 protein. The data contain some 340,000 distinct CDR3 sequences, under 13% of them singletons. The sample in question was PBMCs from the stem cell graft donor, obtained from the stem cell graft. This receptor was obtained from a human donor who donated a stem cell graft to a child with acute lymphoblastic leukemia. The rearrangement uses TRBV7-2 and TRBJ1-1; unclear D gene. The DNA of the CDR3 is TGTGCCAGCAGCCCAGACTCGCTCACTGAAGCTTTCTTT. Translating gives CASSPDSLTEAFF.